One sample yielded the 31 T cell receptor beta chains listed below, sequenced in a study of PD-1 blockade in mismatch repair-deficient tumors. This table comes from immunoSEQ multiplex PCR, and its TCRdb copy is limited to in-frame clones, with some not included. The sample yields 80,000 to 130,000 clones, approximately 83% seen once. The source was peripheral blood, collected 36 weeks after starting pembrolizumab. These receptors all stem from an adult with mismatch repair-deficient cancer.

The V call is TRBV13, the J call TRBJ2-2; D is perhaps TRBD1 or TRBD2 (7 bases each). CDR3 length: 18 amino acids. Per the germline V gene, CDR1 is PRHDT and CDR2 is FYEKMQ (reference sequence). V lost 4 bases and J 6 bases, leaving 24 bases between the germline ends. The CDR3 nucleotides read TGTGCCAGCAGCTCCACAGGGGCTACCCTTCGGGAGGCCGGGGAGCTGTTTTTT. It translates to CASSSTGATLREAGELFF.

This clone was observed once. The V and J genes are TRBV7-8 and TRBJ2-1; 9 bases are shared with TRBD2. With V trimmed by 1 base and J by 8 bases, 6 bases remained unmatched. CDR3 length: 15 residues. Germline V gene data show CDR1 as SGHVS and CDR2 as FQNEAQ. CDR3 coding DNA: TGTGCCAGCAGCTTAGGGGCGGGAGGGACTCATGAGCAGTTCTTC. This gives the protein CASSLGAGGTHEQFF.

This rearrangement joins TRBV11-3 to TRBJ2-5, with D maybe TRBD2 (6 bases). The CDR3 consists of 14 residues. Trimming cost V 4 bases and J 4 bases, with 13 bases left between them. The germline CDR1 and CDR2 sequences are SGHNT and YENEEA. The CDR3 loop is CASSSRLVGETQYF. Here the CDR3 DNA reads TGTGCCAGCAGCTCACGACTAGTAGGAGAGACCCAGTACTTC.

The chain employs TRBV6-5 and TRBJ1-3; D may be TRBD1 (5 bases). Germline V CDR1 and CDR2: MNHEY, SVGAGI. V was trimmed by 6 bases and J by 0 bases, leaving 12 bases between them. The CDR3 extends over 15 amino acids. This CDR3 is CASSPDSISGNTIYF. The CDR3 nucleotides are TGTGCCAGCAGCCCCGACAGCATCTCTGGAAACACCATATATTTT.

This chain connects TRBV5-1 to TRBJ1-4; 9 bases fit TRBD1. V lost 0 bases, J lost 4 bases, and 4 bases stayed unmatched. The CDR3 sequence is 16 residues long. Germline CDR1 SGHRS, CDR2 YFSETQ. Here the CDR3 reads CASSLGPGQGNEKLFF. Written as DNA, the CDR3 is TGCGCCAGCAGCTTGGGGCCGGGACAGGGTAATGAAAAACTGTTTTTT.

The genes are TRBV29-1 and TRBJ2-1; D possibly corresponds to TRBD1 (6 bases). V dropped 6 bases and J dropped 12 bases, with 12 bases sitting between them. Germline lookup yields CDR1 SQVTM and CDR2 ANQGSEA. This CDR3 has 10 amino acids. The CDR3 sequence: CSVRTVGQFF. The CDR3 DNA is TGCAGCGTCAGGACAGTCGGGCAGTTCTTC.

The rearrangement joins TRBV9 to TRBJ2-2; 7 bases are shared with TRBD2. V shed 8 bases, J shed 2 bases, and the junction held 9 bases outside the gene matches. Germline values: CDR1 SGDLS, CDR2 YYNGEE. The CDR3 covers 15 residues. The CDR3 spells CASSRASGNTGELFF. CDR3 DNA: TGTGCCAGTAGCCGGGCTAGCGGAAACACCGGGGAGCTGTTTTTT.

V is TRBV18 and J is TRBJ2-7, with TRBD2 as a possible D gene (6 bases). The CDR3 is 15 amino acids. V lost 0 bases and J lost 8, with 17 bases in between. From germline, CDR1 is KGHSH and CDR2 LQKENI. The CDR3 sequence is CASSPPDGGASKQYF. The CDR3 DNA follows: TGTGCCAGCTCACCACCGGACGGAGGGGCTTCGAAGCAGTACTTC.

The rearrangement links TRBV19 to TRBJ1-2; possible D gene TRBD1, 5 bases. From germline, CDR1 is LNHDA and CDR2 SQIVND (reference sequence). V gave up 3 bases and J gave up 8 bases, with 19 bases separating them. The CDR3 contains 15 residues. Here the CDR3 reads CASSIVGTVLEGYTF. In DNA, the CDR3 is TGTGCCAGTAGTATCGTCGGGACGGTCCTCGAGGGCTACACCTTC.

The chain recombines TRBV19 with TRBJ2-5; D possibly corresponds to TRBD1 (6 bases). The CDR3 runs to 14 residues. CDR1 and CDR2 from the germline V gene are LNHDA and SQIVND (reference sequence). V lost 5 bases to trimming and J lost 0 bases, with 10 bases between them. The CDR3: CASSPRGYQETQYF. The CDR3 DNA reads as TGTGCCAGTAGTCCCAGGGGCTACCAAGAGACCCAGTACTTC.

Comments on this clone: At one end, the junction sequence differs from germline, possibly due to a read error. The same CDR3 also results from other DNA sequences found in this sample. The chain links TRBV7-2 to TRBJ2-7; a weak D match, TRBD2 (5 bases). CDR1 is SGHTA and CDR2 is FQGNSA in the germline V gene. The CDR3 sequence is 14 residues long. DNA of the CDR3: TGCGCCAGCAGCCGTCTTGACCCATCGGGAGAGCAGTACTTC. Amino acids: CASSRLDPSGEQYF.

V is TRBV11-1 and J is TRBJ2-7; the D is unclear. The CDR3 has 13 residues. Trimming cost V 5 bases and J 3 bases, with 11 bases left between them. The V gene's germline CDR1 is SGHAT and CDR2 FQDESV (reference sequence). The CDR3 nucleotides read TGTGCCAGCAGCCTAACAGACGGCTACGAGCAGTACTTC. This translates into CASSLTDGYEQYF.

The CDR3 here is CASSGSGTFGETQYF. The CDR3 nucleotides are TGTGCCAGCAGCGGATCGGGTACCTTCGGGGAGACCCAGTACTTC. The chain combines TRBV9 with TRBJ2-5; D not certain. CDR1 and CDR2 from the germline V gene are SGDLS and YYNGEE. This CDR3 contains 15 residues. Trimming removed 3 bases from V and 5 bases from J, with 17 bases in between.

Points on this clone: A junction end diverges from the germline sequence, so it may reflect a read error. The V and J genes are TRBV7-7 and TRBJ2-2; 7 bases align to TRBD1. The CDR3 consists of 14 residues. Germline V gene data show CDR1 as SSHAT and CDR2 as FNYEAQ (reference sequence). The CDR3 DNA sequence: TGTGCTAGCAGCCTGGGACAGTACACCGGGGAGCTGTTTTTT. Protein sequence: CASSLGQYTGELFF.

The chain joins TRBV30 to TRBJ2-5, with D possibly called TRBD1 or TRBD2 (6 bases each). The germline gives CDR1 GTSNPN, CDR2 SVGIG (reference sequence). The V end lost 0 bases, the J end lost 5 bases, and 13 bases lay between the germline ends. The CDR3 contains 14 residues. CDR3 loop: CAWSVLGGVETQYF. The CDR3 bases are TGTGCCTGGAGTGTGCTGGGGGGCGTGGAGACCCAGTACTTC.

The rearrangement joins TRBV5-1 to TRBJ2-2; D might be TRBD1 (5 bases). Germline V CDR1 and CDR2: SGHRS, YFSETQ. V was trimmed by 4 bases and J by 2 bases, leaving 9 bases between them. This CDR3 comprises 14 residues. The CDR3 region is CASSPTANTGELFF. The CDR3 nucleotides read TGCGCCAGCAGCCCGACAGCCAACACCGGGGAGCTGTTTTTT.

This chain uses TRBV6-4 with TRBJ2-1, with TRBD2 matching over 14 bases. After removal of 7 bases from V and 8 bases from J, the junction contained 4 bases not matched to a gene. The CDR3 extends over 14 amino acids. Per germline, CDR1 MRHNA and CDR2 SNTAGT. CDR3 in DNA: TGTGCCAGCAAAGGGACTAGCGGGAGCCATGAGCAGTTCTTC. Protein product: CASKGTSGSHEQFF.

In its sample, this clone was seen a few times. The genes are TRBV19 and TRBJ2-7; the match to TRBD2 covers 10 bases. The V gene end was trimmed by 6 bases and the J gene end by 3 bases; junction bases not matched to a gene: 5. The CDR3 spans 14 residues. The germline V gene encodes CDR1 LNHDA and CDR2 SQIVND (reference sequence). The CDR3 sequence: CASRWASGSYEQYF. The CDR3 DNA sequence: TGTGCCAGTAGGTGGGCTAGCGGGAGCTACGAGCAGTACTTC.

This chain uses TRBV6-5 with TRBJ2-7; D might be TRBD2 (5 bases). Germline lookup yields CDR1 MNHEY and CDR2 SVGAGI. Trimming took off 4 bases at V and 3 bases at J, with 13 bases between the two ends. The CDR3 spans 14 residues. CDR3 amino acids: CASSFSTGFYEQYF. In DNA form, the CDR3 reads TGTGCCAGCAGTTTCAGTACGGGGTTCTACGAGCAGTACTTC.

This clone has a single count. The chain has TRBV2 and TRBJ1-2; D uncertain. The germline V gene has CDR1 SNHLY and CDR2 FYNNEI. This CDR3 is 12 amino acids long. Trimming shortened V by 2 bases and J by 8 bases, and 9 bases separated the two germline ends. The CDR3 here is CASSELAEGYTF. The CDR3 coding sequence is TGTGCCAGCAGTGAACTGGCAGAGGGCTACACCTTC.

This chain joins TRBV19 and TRBJ2-2; 12 positions agree with TRBD1. Germline assignment: CDR1 LNHDA and CDR2 SQIVND (reference sequence). With V trimmed by 1 base and J by 6 bases, 21 bases remained unmatched. The CDR3 contains 22 residues. The CDR3 coding sequence is TGTGCCAGTAGTATAGTCACCTCTCGGGACAGGGGGCGGAAGGGTGGTTCCGGGGAGCTGTTTTTT. Its translation: CASSIVTSRDRGRKGGSGELFF.

The chain combines TRBV18 with TRBJ1-1; 10 nucleotides match TRBD1. Germline assignment: CDR1 KGHSH and CDR2 LQKENI. Trimming removed 4 bases from V and 7 bases from J; junction bases left unmatched: 9. The length of the CDR3 is 15 residues. The chain's CDR3 is CASSLHGTGESEAFF. CDR3 nucleotide sequence: TGTGCCAGCTCACTCCACGGGACAGGGGAGAGTGAAGCTTTCTTT.

The V gene is TRBV9, the J gene TRBJ1-4; D ambiguous. The CDR3 covers 16 residues. V was clipped by 0 bases and J by 1 base, with 10 bases between them. CDR1 and CDR2 from the germline V gene are SGDLS and YYNGEE. CDR3 loop: CASSVDGYGTNEKLFF. The CDR3 region has the DNA TGTGCCAGCAGCGTAGATGGATACGGAACTAATGAAAAACTGTTTTTT.

This clone was observed a few times. The gene calls are TRBV5-6 and TRBJ1-2; D possibly corresponds to TRBD1 (6 bases). Germline V gives CDR1 SGHDT, CDR2 YYEEEE. Trimming left V 3 bases short and J 3 bases short, with 12 bases between. The CDR3 runs 14 residues. This CDR3 is CASSSIGGDYGYTF. CDR3 nucleotide sequence: TGTGCCAGCAGCTCCATAGGGGGGGACTATGGCTACACCTTC.

This clone appeared a few times. The gene calls are TRBV10-3 and TRBJ2-7; 9 bases agree with TRBD1. V shed 10 bases and J 2 bases; nucleotides not matched to a gene: 6. The CDR3 covers 13 residues. Germline V gives CDR1 ENHRY, CDR2 SYGVKD. CDR3 DNA: TGTGCCACCCGGGACAGGGTGCCCTACGAGCAGTACTTC. Translating gives CATRDRVPYEQYF.

The CDR3 region is CASSLGGGQGYEQYF. CDR3 DNA sequence: TGCGCCAGCAGCTTGGGCGGGGGGCAGGGCTACGAGCAGTACTTC. V gene TRBV5-1 combines with J gene TRBJ2-7; TRBD2 aligns across 8 bases. The CDR3 extends over 15 amino acids. J was trimmed by 3 bases and V by 0 bases; bases with no gene match: 5. CDR1 SGHRS and CDR2 YFSETQ come from the germline V gene.

V and J are TRBV7-2 and TRBJ2-1, with D uncertain. The V end was cut by 1 base, the J end by 3 bases, with 13 bases between. CDR3 length: 16 residues. The V gene's germline CDR1 is SGHTA and CDR2 FQGNSA. CDR3 region: CASSLGPGLRYNEQFF. The CDR3 nucleotides read TGTGCCAGCAGCTTAGGACCGGGCCTACGCTACAATGAGCAGTTCTTC.

The chain uses TRBV4-1 and TRBJ2-5, with TRBD1 matching 10 bases. The CDR3 is 14 amino acids. V was pared by 4 bases and J by 11 bases, with 10 bases of the junction left unmatched. The germline gives CDR1 MGHRA, CDR2 YSYEKL. The CDR3, as DNA: TGCGCCAGCAGCCTAGACAGGGGGCAGAGGGAGCAGTACTTC. It is translated as CASSLDRGQREQYF.

This chain uses TRBV9 with TRBJ2-4; D is unresolved. V lost 1 base to trimming and J lost 5 bases, with 19 bases between them. The CDR3 is 17 amino acids. Germline V gene data show CDR1 as SGDLS and CDR2 as YYNGEE. Here the CDR3 reads CASSVFSTRNVENIQYF. The CDR3 region has the DNA TGTGCCAGCAGCGTATTCTCTACAAGGAACGTCGAAAACATTCAGTACTTC.

This chain links TRBV5-6 with TRBJ2-2; TRBD1 agrees at 7 bases. V shed 5 bases and J 5 bases; nucleotides not matched to a gene: 3. Germline V CDR1 and CDR2: SGHDT, YYEEEE. There are 13 residues in the CDR3. CDR3 sequence (DNA): TGTGCCAGCAGGTCACAGGGGACCGGGGAGCTGTTTTTT. This sequence encodes CASRSQGTGELFF.

V gene TRBV7-8 combines with J gene TRBJ2-7; D remains unclear. The CDR3 contains 14 residues. V lost 0 bases to trimming and J lost 6 bases, with 12 bases between them. Germline V gene sequence: CDR1 SGHVS, CDR2 FQNEAQ. The CDR3 reads CASSLATAPAEQYF. CDR3 DNA: TGTGCCAGCAGCTTAGCGACCGCGCCGGCCGAGCAGTACTTC.